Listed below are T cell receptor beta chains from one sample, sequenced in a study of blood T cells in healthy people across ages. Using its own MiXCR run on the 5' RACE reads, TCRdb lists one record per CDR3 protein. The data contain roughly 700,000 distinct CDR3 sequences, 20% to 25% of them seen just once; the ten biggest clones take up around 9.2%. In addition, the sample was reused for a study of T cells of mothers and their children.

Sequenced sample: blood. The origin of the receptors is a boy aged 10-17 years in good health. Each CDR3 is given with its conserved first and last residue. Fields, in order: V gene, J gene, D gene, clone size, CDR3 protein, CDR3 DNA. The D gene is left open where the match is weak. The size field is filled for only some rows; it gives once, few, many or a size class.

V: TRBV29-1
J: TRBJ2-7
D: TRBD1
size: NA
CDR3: CSVDRGLNEQYF
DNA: TGCAGCGTTGACAGGGGGCTGAACGAGCAGTACTTC

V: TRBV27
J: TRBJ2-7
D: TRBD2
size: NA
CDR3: CASRGSVAGPYEQYF
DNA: TGTGCCAGCAGGGGATCTGTAGCGGGCCCCTACGAGCAGTACTTC

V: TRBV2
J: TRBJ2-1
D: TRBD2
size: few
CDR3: CASTGAGAYNEQFF
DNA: TGTGCCAGCACCGGGGCGGGAGCCTACAATGAGCAGTTCTTC

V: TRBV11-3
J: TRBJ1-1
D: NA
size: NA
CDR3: CASSLRGEAFF
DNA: TGTGCCAGCAGCTTGCGGGGGGAAGCTTTCTTT

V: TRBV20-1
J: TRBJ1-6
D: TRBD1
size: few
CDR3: CSASPDRGTSPLHF
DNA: TGCAGTGCTAGCCCGGACAGGGGAACTTCACCCCTCCACTTT

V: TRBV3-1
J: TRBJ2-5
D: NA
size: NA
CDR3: CASSQDGAEETQYF
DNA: TGTGCCAGCAGCCAAGATGGGGCTGAAGAGACCCAGTACTTC

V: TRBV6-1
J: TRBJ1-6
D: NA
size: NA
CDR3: CASYRPGRGSPLHF
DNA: TGTGCCAGCTACAGACCGGGACGTGGTTCACCCCTCCACTTT

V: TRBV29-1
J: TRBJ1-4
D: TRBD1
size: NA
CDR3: CSVTTGSLQKLFF
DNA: TGCAGCGTCACGACAGGGTCTCTTCAAAAACTGTTTTTT

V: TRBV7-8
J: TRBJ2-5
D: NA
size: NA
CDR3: CTSSLEEMRDWTQYF
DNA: TGTACCAGCAGCTTAGAAGAGATGCGGGATTGGACCCAGTACTTC

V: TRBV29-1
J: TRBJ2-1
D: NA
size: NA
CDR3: CSAVWLGRGNEQFF
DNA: TGCAGCGCTGTTTGGCTAGGAAGGGGCAATGAGCAGTTCTTC

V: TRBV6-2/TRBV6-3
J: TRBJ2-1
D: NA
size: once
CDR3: CASLRDQRSSYNEQFF
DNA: TGTGCCAGCCTCCGGGACCAAAGGAGCTCCTACAATGAGCAGTTCTTC

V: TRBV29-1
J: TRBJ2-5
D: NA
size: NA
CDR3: CSVDHETQYF
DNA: TGCAGCGTTGATCATGAGACCCAGTACTTC

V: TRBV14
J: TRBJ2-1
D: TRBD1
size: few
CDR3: CASSPSGTGGFNEQFF
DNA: TGTGCCAGCAGCCCCTCCGGGACAGGGGGCTTTAATGAGCAGTTCTTC

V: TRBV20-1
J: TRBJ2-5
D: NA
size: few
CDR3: CSASPGQRQETQYF
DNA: TGCAGTGCTAGCCCTGGACAACGCCAAGAGACCCAGTACTTC

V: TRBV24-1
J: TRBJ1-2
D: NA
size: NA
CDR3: CATSDRGTPGGYGYTF
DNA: TGTGCCACCAGTGACCGCGGGACACCAGGCGGCTATGGCTACACCTTC

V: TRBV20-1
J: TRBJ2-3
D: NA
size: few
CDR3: CSARQDPDTQYF
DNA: TGCAGTGCCCGACAGGACCCAGATACGCAGTATTTT

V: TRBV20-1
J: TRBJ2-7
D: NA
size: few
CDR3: CSANYRAYEQYF
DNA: TGCAGTGCTAATTATAGGGCCTACGAGCAGTACTTC

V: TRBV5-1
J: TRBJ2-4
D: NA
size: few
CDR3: CASSLGPDSQVAKNIQYF
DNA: TGCGCCAGCAGCCTGGGCCCGGACAGCCAAGTAGCCAAAAACATTCAGTACTTC

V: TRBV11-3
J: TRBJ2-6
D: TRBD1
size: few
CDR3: CASSSTGWGANVLTF
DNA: TGTGCCAGCAGCTCGACAGGGTGGGGGGCCAACGTCCTGACTTTC

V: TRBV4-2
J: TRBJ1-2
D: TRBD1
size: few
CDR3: CASSQVRTGDYGYTF
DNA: TGTGCCAGCAGCCAAGTGAGGACAGGGGACTATGGCTACACCTTC

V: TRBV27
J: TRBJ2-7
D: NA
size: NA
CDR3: CASSFAGARLYEQYF
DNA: TGTGCCAGCAGTTTTGCAGGGGCTCGACTTTACGAGCAGTACTTC

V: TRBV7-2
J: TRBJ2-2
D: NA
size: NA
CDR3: CASSLERPNTGELFF
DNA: TGTGCCAGCAGCTTAGAGCGCCCGAACACCGGGGAGCTGTTTTTT

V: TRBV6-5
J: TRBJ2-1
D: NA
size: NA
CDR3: CASRDSDYNEQFF
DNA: TGTGCCAGCAGGGATAGCGACTACAATGAGCAGTTCTTC

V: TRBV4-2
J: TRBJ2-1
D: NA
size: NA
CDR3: CASSPSGRGFNEQFF
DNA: TGTGCCAGCAGCCCCTCCGGACGGGGATTCAATGAGCAGTTCTTC

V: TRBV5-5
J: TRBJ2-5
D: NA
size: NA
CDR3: CASSGKEPQETQYF
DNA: TGTGCCAGCAGCGGAAAGGAACCTCAAGAGACCCAGTACTTC

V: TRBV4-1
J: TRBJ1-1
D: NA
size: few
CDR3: CASSQMDGNTEAFF
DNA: TGCGCCAGCAGCCAAATGGACGGGAACACTGAAGCTTTCTTT

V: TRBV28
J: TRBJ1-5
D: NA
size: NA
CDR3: CASSLRGGGHQPQHF
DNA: TGTGCCAGCAGTTTACGGGGAGGGGGACATCAGCCCCAGCATTTT

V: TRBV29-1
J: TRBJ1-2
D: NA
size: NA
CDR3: CSVERTGTGGYGYTF
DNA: TGCAGCGTTGAGCGGACCGGGACGGGGGGCTATGGCTACACCTTC